This T cell receptor (beta chain) derives from a study of Graves' ophthalmopathy and Graves' hyperthyroidism. The TCR beta CDR3 regions underwent amplification from RNA transcripts. RT-PCR in the first round used HTBI primers; a second-round multiplex PCR followed. TCRdb reanalysed the multiplex PCR reads using MiXCR and keeps one entry per CDR3 protein. The repertoire consists of 350,000 to 400,000 distinct CDR3 sequences, with less than 20% occurring once and the leading ten covering about 7.3%. Study outcomes and limitations: Between ophthalmopathy and stable hyperthyroidism, a 13-signature model drew a separation with around 88% sensitivity and over 80% specificity. Blood also held most thyroid clonotypes expanded above 0.001 frequency.

About this clonotype itself: Its antigen remains unknown.

Exclusion covered patients with other autoimmune diseases or uncontrolled infections (as well as pregnancy or lactation). Germline-derived CDR1 and CDR2 are SGHAT and FQDESV (reference sequence). The CDR3 is 17 residues long. V was pared by 0 bases and J by 0 bases, with 12 bases between. The genes are TRBV11-1 and TRBJ1-5; D not resolved. The origin of this receptor is a woman aged 18-30 years with stable Graves' hyperthyroidism. The specimen sequenced was peripheral blood. CDR3 in DNA: TGTGCCAGCAGCTTAGCGCACCAAATCGATAGCAATCAGCCCCAGCATTTT. It codes for CASSLAHQIDSNQPQHF. The full variable domain, its missing parts supplied by reference TRBV11-1 and TRBJ1-5, is EAEVAQSPRYKITEKSQAVAFWCDPISGHATLYWYRQILGQGPELLVQFQDESVVDDSQLPKDRFSAERLKGVDSTLKIQPAELGDSAMYLCASSLAHQIDSNQPQHFGDGTRLSIL.